These 23 T cell receptor beta chains originate from one sample sequenced in a study of cytomegalovirus exposure and HLA in healthy donors. This PCR relied on a set of 60 Vbeta primers and 13 Jbeta primers. Repertoires were generated with immunoSEQ multiplex PCR, while TCRdb's copy carries only in-frame clones and drops some. Counted here are 99,000 or so clones, under 80% occurring once; the ten biggest clones make up about 8.3%. Source material: PBMCs. These receptors came from a woman aged 40-49 years in good health and CMV-seropositive.

V usage is TRBV9 and J usage is TRBJ2-1, with 10 bases identical to TRBD2. There are 15 residues in the CDR3. With 3 bases clipped from V and 0 bases from J, the junction kept 0 bases outside the gene matches. From germline, CDR1 is SGDLS and CDR2 YYNGEE. This CDR3 is CASSERGGSYNEQFF. CDR3 in DNA: TGTGCCAGCAGCGAGCGGGGGGGCTCCTACAATGAGCAGTTCTTC.

The rearrangement links TRBV5-1 to TRBJ2-7; 12 bases fit TRBD1. Germline V gene lookup returns CDR1 SGHRS and CDR2 YFSETQ. The CDR3 totals 15 residues. V lost 3 bases and J lost 6; bases outside the gene matches: 7. The CDR3 sequence: CASSSIGTGGGEQYF. DNA of the CDR3: TGCGCCAGCAGCTCAATCGGGACAGGGGGCGGCGAGCAGTACTTC.

This chain joins TRBV18 and TRBJ1-3, with D hard to call. The length of the CDR3 is 15 residues. The V gene's germline CDR1 is KGHSH and CDR2 LQKENI. Trimming left V 5 bases short and J 0 bases short, with 11 bases between. CDR3 coding DNA: TGTGCCAGCTCATCGAGCCGTGACTCTGGAAACACCATATATTTT. Translation: CASSSSRDSGNTIYF.

The chain couples TRBV6-1 to TRBJ1-6, with a weak D call TRBD1 (6 bases). Germline loops: CDR1 MNHNS, CDR2 SASEGT. CDR3 size: 16 residues. V lost 0 bases and J lost 2, with 8 bases in between. CDR3 in amino acids: CASSEARGTYNSPLHF. The CDR3 nucleotides are TGTGCCAGCAGTGAAGCGAGGGGGACCTATAATTCACCCCTCCACTTT.

The rearrangement uses TRBV6-1 and TRBJ2-3; D possibly corresponds to TRBD2 (7 bases). Germline V gene data show CDR1 as MNHNS and CDR2 as SASEGT. V lost 4 bases and J 3 bases, leaving 11 bases between the germline ends. The CDR3 is made up of 14 amino acids. The CDR3 loop is CASSGRGGTDTQYF. CDR3 DNA: TGTGCCAGCAGTGGTAGGGGGGGGACAGATACGCAGTATTTT.

In this sample, this clone turned up a few times. The rearrangement links TRBV5-6 to TRBJ2-7; 10 positions match TRBD1. Losses at the gene ends were 3 bases for V and 3 bases for J; bases not matched to a gene: 6. The CDR3 has 15 residues. The germline gives CDR1 SGHDT, CDR2 YYEEEE. CDR3 region: CASSCAGTGDYEQYF. CDR3 DNA sequence: TGTGCCAGCAGCTGCGCAGGGACAGGGGACTACGAGCAGTACTTC.

The genes are TRBV6-1 and TRBJ2-4; TRBD1 agrees at 11 bases. The CDR3 is 15 residues long. J lost 3 bases, V lost 7 bases, and 5 bases had no gene match. In germline, CDR1 is MNHNS, CDR2 SASEGT. CDR3 sequence (DNA): TGTGCCAGCACAGGGGACAGGGGGAACAAAAACATTCAGTACTTC. It specifies CASTGDRGNKNIQYF.

This chain joins TRBV5-4 and TRBJ1-1; perhaps TRBD1 as D (6 bases). V was shortened by 0 bases and J by 11 bases, with 20 bases between the two germline ends. Germline assignment: CDR1 SGHNT and CDR2 YYREEE (reference sequence). The CDR3 contains 15 residues. The CDR3 here is CASSLAGWGGPGAFF. CDR3 sequence (DNA): TGTGCCAGCAGCTTGGCGGGTTGGGGGGGGCCCGGGGCTTTCTTT.

This clone was detected only a few times. J is TRBJ2-7 and V is TRBV4-2; 7 bases agree with TRBD1. CDR3 size: 15 residues. V was pared by 4 bases and J by 3 bases, with 9 bases of the junction left unmatched. Looked up from germline, CDR1 is LGHNA and CDR2 is YNFKEQ. In DNA form, the CDR3 reads TGTGCCAGCAGCCTGTCAGGGGACAGATTCTACGAGCAGTACTTC. Amino acid sequence: CASSLSGDRFYEQYF.

The chain is built from TRBV6-5 and TRBJ1-4; D might be TRBD1 (5 bases). The CDR3 totals 13 residues. V lost 2 bases, J lost 8 bases, and 9 bases lay in between. Looked up from germline, CDR1 is MNHEY and CDR2 is SVGAGI. In nucleotides, the CDR3 is TGTGCCAGCAGTTACGGGGCCGGGGAAAAACTGTTTTTT. Translation gives CASSYGAGEKLFF.

The chain employs TRBV6-6 and TRBJ2-5; no definite D call. There are 13 residues in the CDR3. Between the trimmed V and J ends, which lost 0 bases and 4 bases, there was a span of 6 bases. Germline assignment: CDR1 MNHNY and CDR2 SVGAGI (reference sequence). Here the CDR3 reads CASSYSSRETQYF. The CDR3 region has the DNA TGTGCCAGCAGTTACTCGTCGAGAGAGACCCAGTACTTC.

V is TRBV19 and J is TRBJ1-1; 7 bases match TRBD1. J gave up 4 bases and V 10 bases, and 9 bases lay outside the gene matches. This CDR3 is 13 amino acids long. Germline-derived CDR1 and CDR2 are LNHDA and SQIVND (reference sequence). Here the CDR3 reads CATRIDRATEAFF. Here the CDR3 DNA reads TGTGCCACCAGAATTGACAGGGCCACTGAAGCTTTCTTT.

This clone was seen a handful of times. The J gene is TRBJ1-2, the V gene TRBV7-6; the match to TRBD1 covers 7 bases. The germline V gene has CDR1 SGHVS and CDR2 FNYEAQ. The CDR3 length is 13 residues. V lost 5 bases and J lost 4; bases outside the gene matches: 4. The CDR3 bases are TGTGCCAGCAGCCAGGGACAGCTCTATGGCTACACCTTC. It encodes CASSQGQLYGYTF.

The chain combines TRBV6-7 with TRBJ2-3; the match to TRBD2 covers 10 bases. TRBV6-7 is flagged as an ORF with uncertain function. V shed 10 bases and J 2 bases; nucleotides not matched to a gene: 18. There are 18 residues in the CDR3. The CDR3 sequence: CATAIPKTSGTFTDTQYF. In DNA, the CDR3 is TGTGCCACCGCAATCCCAAAAACTAGCGGGACTTTCACAGATACGCAGTATTTT.

The gene calls are TRBV29-1 and TRBJ1-2, with 8 bases fitting TRBD1. Looked up from germline, CDR1 is SQVTM and CDR2 is ANQGSEA. This CDR3 comprises 11 residues. Trimming took 4 bases from V and 8 from J; bases not matched to a gene: 3. The CDR3 DNA reads TGCAGCGTTGGGACAGGGTGGGGCTACACCTTC. It is translated as CSVGTGWGYTF.

V is TRBV4-2 and J is TRBJ2-7; 8 bases align to TRBD1. This CDR3 region has 16 residues. The ends lost 0 bases at V and 0 bases at J; junction bases unmatched: 4. Germline CDR1 LGHNA, CDR2 YNFKEQ. The CDR3 loop is CASSQDWTGPSYEQYF. The CDR3 DNA sequence: TGTGCCAGCAGCCAAGACTGGACAGGGCCCTCCTACGAGCAGTACTTC.

V gene TRBV5-1 combines with J gene TRBJ2-3, with TRBD2 as a possible D gene (6 bases). The V gene's germline CDR1 is SGHRS and CDR2 YFSETQ. The ends were cut back, 0 bases at V and 4 bases at J, with 15 bases in the middle. CDR3 length equals 16 residues. This CDR3 is CASSLAGVINADTQYF. The CDR3 DNA follows: TGCGCCAGCAGCTTGGCGGGGGTTATAAATGCAGATACGCAGTATTTT.

The rearrangement links TRBV19 to TRBJ2-7; D might be TRBD2 (6 bases). Germline CDR1 and CDR2: LNHDA and SQIVND (reference sequence). V gave up 0 bases and J gave up 3 bases, with 6 bases separating them. The CDR3 loop spans 13 amino acids. CDR3 bases: TGTGCCAGTAGTATAGAGGGGGGCTACGAGCAGTACTTC. It is translated as CASSIEGGYEQYF.

The chain carries TRBV29-1 and TRBJ2-5, with 7 bases aligning to TRBD2. V lost 4 bases and J lost 4; bases outside the gene matches: 15. There are 16 residues in the CDR3. Per the germline V gene, CDR1 is SQVTM and CDR2 is ANQGSEA. CDR3 sequence (DNA): TGCAGCGTTGGACAGCGAGGGAGGGCCGGGGGAGAGACCCAGTACTTC. Protein sequence: CSVGQRGRAGGETQYF.

In DNA form, the CDR3 reads TGTGCCACCCCAGTGGGACAGGGTAGATCACCCCTCCACTTT. Its translation is CATPVGQGRSPLHF. This sequence joins TRBV6-7 and TRBJ1-6; 9 bases are shared with TRBD1. TRBV6-7 is designated an ORF whose function remains uncertain. Trimming cost V 10 bases and J 10 bases; bases outside gene matches: 11. This CDR3 is built from 14 residues.

The chain carries TRBV6-5 and TRBJ2-1, with TRBD2 matching 8 bases. The CDR3 runs to 15 residues. V lost 6 bases to trimming and J lost 4 bases; unmatched junction nucleotides: 8. Germline CDR1 and CDR2: MNHEY and SVGAGI. The CDR3 nucleotides read TGTGCCAGCAGCGGGGGGGGAGACTCTTACAATGAGCAGTTCTTC. It codes for CASSGGGDSYNEQFF.

This chain uses TRBV5-4 with TRBJ2-5; D possibly corresponds to TRBD1 (6 bases). Matching the DNA end better, TRBJ2-7 makes the J call doubtful. This CDR3 comprises 13 residues. Germline values: CDR1 SGHNT, CDR2 YYREEE (reference sequence). Written as DNA, the CDR3 is TGTGCCAGCAGCTCGACAGGTCGCTACGAGCAGTACTTC. The encoded protein is CASSSTGRYEQYF.

DNA for the CDR3: TGTGCCAGCAGCTTACAAGGCGGGGGGAGCTCCTACAATGAGCAGTTCTTC. It codes for CASSLQGGGSSYNEQFF. This chain links TRBV7-3 with TRBJ2-1, with 8 nucleotides matching TRBD2. Trimming removed 2 bases from V and 0 bases from J; junction bases left unmatched: 6. CDR1 and CDR2 from the germline V gene are SGHTA and FQGTGA. This CDR3 comprises 17 residues.